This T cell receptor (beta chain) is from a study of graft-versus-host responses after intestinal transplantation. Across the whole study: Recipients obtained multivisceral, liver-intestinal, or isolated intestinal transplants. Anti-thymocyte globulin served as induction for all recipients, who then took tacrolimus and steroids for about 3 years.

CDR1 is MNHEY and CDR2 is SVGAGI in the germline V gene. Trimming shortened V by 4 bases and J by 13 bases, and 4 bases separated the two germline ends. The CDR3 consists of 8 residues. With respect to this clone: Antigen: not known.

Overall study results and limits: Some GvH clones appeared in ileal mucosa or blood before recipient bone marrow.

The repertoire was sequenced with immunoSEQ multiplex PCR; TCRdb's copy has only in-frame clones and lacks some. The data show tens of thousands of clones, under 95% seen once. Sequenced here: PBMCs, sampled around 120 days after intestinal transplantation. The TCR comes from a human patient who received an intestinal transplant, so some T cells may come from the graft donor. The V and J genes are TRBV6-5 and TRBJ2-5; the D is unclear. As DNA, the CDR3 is TGTGCCAGCAGTTCCCGGTACTTC. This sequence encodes CASSSRYF.